This entry concerns a single TCR beta chain. With 5 bases removed from V and 3 bases from J, the gap between germline ends came to 13 bases. The CDR3 contains 14 residues. CDR1 and CDR2 from the germline V gene are LNHDA and SQIVND (reference sequence). This entry belongs to a study of immune cell composition in non-small cell lung cancer. Assay: immunoSEQ multiplex PCR; the TCRdb copy retains only in-frame clones and omits some. The repertoire holds under 2,500 clones, with roughly 77% as singletons. The same sample was also studied in work on CD4 T cells in lung cancer. That work adds: Donors, mostly former smokers, were 60 to 69 at blood donation.

The rearrangement uses TRBV19 and TRBJ1-1; possible D gene TRBD1, 6 bases. This sequence originates from a human donor with non-small cell lung cancer. Sequenced material: lung tumor tissue. CDR3 region: CASSSDSYYTEAFF. CDR3 nucleotide sequence: TGTGCCAGTAGTTCGGACAGCTACTACACTGAAGCTTTCTTT.